The sequence of this T cell receptor beta chain was determined in a study of cytomegalovirus exposure and HLA in healthy donors. CDR1 is KGHSH and CDR2 is LQKENI in the germline V gene. The CDR3 sequence is 16 residues long. Trimming stripped 2 bases from V and 6 bases from J, with 16 bases between. Findings and caveats of the study: The availability of immune exposure information extended only to CMV serostatus. The study flagged about 150 TCR beta chains as cytomegalovirus-associated.

Primers for the PCR totalled 60 Vbeta and 13 Jbeta. Libraries were prepared by immunoSEQ multiplex PCR; TCRdb keeps only in-frame clonotypes and omits some of them. The table has 210,000 or so clones, 77% seen once. Details on this clone: Its specificity is unknown.

The sequence derives from a woman aged 55-75 years in good health and CMV-seropositive. The chain couples TRBV18 to TRBJ1-4; weak D call: TRBD1 (6 bases). The sequencing sample was made of PBMCs. The CDR3 region has the DNA TGTGCCAGCTCACCAAGTAGGGGGGGAATTGATGAAAAACTGTTTTTT. It yields the protein CASSPSRGGIDEKLFF.